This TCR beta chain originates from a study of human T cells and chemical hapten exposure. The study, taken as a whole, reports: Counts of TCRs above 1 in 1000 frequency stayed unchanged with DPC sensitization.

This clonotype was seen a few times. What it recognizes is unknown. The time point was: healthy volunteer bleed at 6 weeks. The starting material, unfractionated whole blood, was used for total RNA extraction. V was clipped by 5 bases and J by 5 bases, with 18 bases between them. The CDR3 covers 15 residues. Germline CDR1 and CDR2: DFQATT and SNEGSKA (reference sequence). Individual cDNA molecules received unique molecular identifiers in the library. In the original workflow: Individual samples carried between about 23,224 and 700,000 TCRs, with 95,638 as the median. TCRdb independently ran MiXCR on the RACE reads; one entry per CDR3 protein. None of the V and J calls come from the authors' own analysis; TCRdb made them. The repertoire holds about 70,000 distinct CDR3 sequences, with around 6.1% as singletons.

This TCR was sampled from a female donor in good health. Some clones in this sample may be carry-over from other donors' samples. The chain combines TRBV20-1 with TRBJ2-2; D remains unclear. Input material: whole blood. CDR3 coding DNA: TGCAGTGCTGTTGTCCAGGCTACGGAGACCGGGGAGCTGTTTTTT. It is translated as CSAVVQATETGELFF.